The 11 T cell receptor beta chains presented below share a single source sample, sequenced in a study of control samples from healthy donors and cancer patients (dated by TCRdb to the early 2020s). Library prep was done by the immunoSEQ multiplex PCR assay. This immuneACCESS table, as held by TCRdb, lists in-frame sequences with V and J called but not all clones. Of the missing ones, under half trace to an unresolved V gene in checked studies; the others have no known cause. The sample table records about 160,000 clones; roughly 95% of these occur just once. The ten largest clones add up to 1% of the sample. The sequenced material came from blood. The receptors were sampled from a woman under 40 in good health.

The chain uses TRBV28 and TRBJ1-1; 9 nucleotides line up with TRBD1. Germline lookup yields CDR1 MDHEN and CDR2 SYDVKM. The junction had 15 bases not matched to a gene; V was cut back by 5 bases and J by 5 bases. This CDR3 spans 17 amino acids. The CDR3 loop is CASSPRGQGIGRTEAFF. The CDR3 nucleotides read TGTGCCAGCAGTCCCAGGGGACAGGGCATAGGAAGGACTGAAGCTTTCTTT.

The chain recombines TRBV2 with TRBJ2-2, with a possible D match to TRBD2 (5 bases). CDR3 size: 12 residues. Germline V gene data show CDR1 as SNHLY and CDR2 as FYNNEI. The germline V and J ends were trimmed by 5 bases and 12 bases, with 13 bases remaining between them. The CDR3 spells CASSRSPGKLFF. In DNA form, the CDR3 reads TGTGCCAGCAGTCGATCCCCGGGGAAGCTGTTTTTT.

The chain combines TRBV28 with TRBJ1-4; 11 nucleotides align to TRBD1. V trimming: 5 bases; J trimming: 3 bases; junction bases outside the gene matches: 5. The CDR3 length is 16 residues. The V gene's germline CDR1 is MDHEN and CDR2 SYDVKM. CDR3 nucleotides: TGTGCCAGCAGTAAGGACAGGGGGCGGGCTAATGAAAAACTGTTTTTT. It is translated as CASSKDRGRANEKLFF. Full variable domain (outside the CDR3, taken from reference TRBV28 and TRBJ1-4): DVKVTQSSRYLVKRTGEKVFLECVQDMDHENMFWYRQDPGLGLRLIYFSYDVKMKEKGDIPEGYSVSREKKERFSLILESASTNQTSMYLCASSKDRGRANEKLFFGSGTQLSVL.

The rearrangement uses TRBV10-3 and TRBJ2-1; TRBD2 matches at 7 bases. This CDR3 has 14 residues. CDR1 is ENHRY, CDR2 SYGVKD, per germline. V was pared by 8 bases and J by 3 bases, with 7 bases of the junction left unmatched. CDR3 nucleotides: TGTGCCATCGGGAGCGGGACCGTCTACAATGAGCAGTTCTTC. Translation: CAIGSGTVYNEQFF.

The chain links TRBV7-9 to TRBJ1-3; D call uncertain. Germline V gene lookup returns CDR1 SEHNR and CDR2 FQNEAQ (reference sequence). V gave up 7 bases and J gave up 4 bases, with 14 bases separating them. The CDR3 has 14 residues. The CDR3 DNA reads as TGTGCCAGCACCATGGACCCTACCGGAAACACCATATATTTT. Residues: CASTMDPTGNTIYF.

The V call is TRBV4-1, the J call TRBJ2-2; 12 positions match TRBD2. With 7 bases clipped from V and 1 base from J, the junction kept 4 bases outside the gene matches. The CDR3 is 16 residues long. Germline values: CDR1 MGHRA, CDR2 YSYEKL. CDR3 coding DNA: TGCGCCAGCAACCCGGGACTAGCGGGGAACACCGGGGAGCTGTTTTTT. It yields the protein CASNPGLAGNTGELFF.

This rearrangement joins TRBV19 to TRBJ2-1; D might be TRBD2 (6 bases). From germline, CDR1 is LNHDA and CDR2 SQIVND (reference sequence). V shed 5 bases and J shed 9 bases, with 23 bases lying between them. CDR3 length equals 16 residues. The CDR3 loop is CASSPKMPTGGSEQFF. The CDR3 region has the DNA TGTGCCAGTAGTCCAAAAATGCCGACCGGAGGGAGTGAGCAGTTCTTC.

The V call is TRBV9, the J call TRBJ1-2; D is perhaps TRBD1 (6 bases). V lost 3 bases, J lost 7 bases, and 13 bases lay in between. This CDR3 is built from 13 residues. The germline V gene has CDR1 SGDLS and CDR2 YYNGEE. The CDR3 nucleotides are TGTGCCAGCAGCGCCCCCCAGGGGTTTGGCTACACCTTC. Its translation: CASSAPQGFGYTF.

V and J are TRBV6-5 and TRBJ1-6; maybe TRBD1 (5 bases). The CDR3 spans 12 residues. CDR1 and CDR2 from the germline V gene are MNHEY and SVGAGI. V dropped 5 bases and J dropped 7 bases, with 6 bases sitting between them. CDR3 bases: TGTGCCAGCAGTCCAGGGAATTCACCCCTCCACTTT. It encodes CASSPGNSPLHF.

The CDR3 sequence is CAIRSGEGPYTQYF. DNA of the CDR3: TGTGCCATCAGGAGCGGGGAGGGACCTTATACGCAGTATTTT. The chain carries TRBV10-3 and TRBJ2-3; TRBD2 aligns across 7 bases. The germline V gene encodes CDR1 ENHRY and CDR2 SYGVKD. The length of the CDR3 is 14 residues. The trim removed 6 bases at V and 7 bases at J, leaving 10 bases unmatched.

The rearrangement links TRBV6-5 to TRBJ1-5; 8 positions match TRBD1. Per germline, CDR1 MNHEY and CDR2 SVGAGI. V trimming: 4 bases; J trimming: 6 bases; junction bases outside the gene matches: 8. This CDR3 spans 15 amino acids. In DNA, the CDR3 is TGTGCCAGCAGTTCCGGGACAGGAGAAGGTCAGCCCCAGCATTTT. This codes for CASSSGTGEGQPQHF.